The 17 T cell receptor beta chains below were found in one sample sequenced in a study of patients with pleural tuberculosis. TCRdb analysed the reads with MiXCR anew, one entry per CDR3 protein. The table has tens of thousands of distinct CDR3 sequences, 7.3% seen once; the top ten hold roughly 15%. These TCRs come from a human donor with pleural tuberculosis.

This clonotype showed up many times. This sequence joins TRBV5-1 and TRBJ1-1, with D possibly TRBD1 on 5 matching bases. The CDR3 has 14 residues. The germline V and J ends were trimmed by 0 bases and 5 bases, with 11 bases remaining between them. Germline values: CDR1 SGHRS, CDR2 YFSETQ. CDR3 nucleotide sequence: TGCGCCAGCAGCTTGGGACAGACGGGGACTGAAGCTTTCTTT. It codes for CASSLGQTGTEAFF.

This sequence joins TRBV11-2 and TRBJ2-3; 7 bases map to TRBD2. There are 15 residues in the CDR3. The germline V gene has CDR1 SGHAT and CDR2 FQNNGV. Losses at the gene ends were 5 bases for V and 2 bases for J; bases not matched to a gene: 7. The CDR3 here is CASSKGLAVTDTQYF. In DNA form, the CDR3 reads TGTGCCAGCAGCAAGGGCCTAGCGGTCACAGATACGCAGTATTTT.

Many counts were recorded for this clonotype. The CDR3 DNA follows: TGCAGTGCCAGACTAGTCCACGAGCAGTACTTC. This encodes CSARLVHEQYF. This chain connects TRBV20-1 to TRBJ2-7; TRBD2 might be the D (6 bases). CDR1 and CDR2 from the germline V gene are DFQATT and SNEGSKA (reference sequence). V was cut by 6 bases and J by 5 bases, with 11 bases left in between. The CDR3 has 11 residues.

This clonotype was recorded many times. The genes are TRBV6-1 and TRBJ2-7; 9 nucleotides line up with TRBD2. The V gene end was trimmed by 4 bases and the J gene end by 5 bases; junction bases not matched to a gene: 6. The CDR3 loop spans 14 amino acids. The V gene's germline CDR1 is MNHNS and CDR2 SASEGT. The CDR3 nucleotides are TGTGCCAGCAGTGGACTAGCGGCCCCTCACGAGCAGTACTTC. This translates into CASSGLAAPHEQYF.

This clonotype was picked up many times. This rearrangement joins TRBV7-8 to TRBJ2-7; no clear D. From germline, CDR1 is SGHVS and CDR2 FQNEAQ. V was clipped by 2 bases and J by 2 bases, with 7 bases between them. This CDR3 contains 13 residues. The CDR3 coding sequence is TGTGCCAGCAGCTTATCCACCGCCTACGAGCAGTACGTC. It is translated as CASSLSTAYEQYV.

This clonotype was counted at least ten times. CDR3 residues: CASSSDGGLDTQYF. CDR3 DNA sequence: TGTGCCAGCAGTTCTGATGGGGGGCTGGATACGCAGTATTTT. The genes are TRBV11-1 and TRBJ2-3; TRBD1 or TRBD2 may be the D gene (6 bases each). The CDR3 sequence is 14 residues long. Germline V gene data show CDR1 as SGHAT and CDR2 as FQDESV (reference sequence). V shed 6 bases and J shed 6 bases, with 16 bases lying between them.

This clonotype showed up many times. The chain links TRBV28 to TRBJ2-2; 7 bases fit TRBD1. Trimming at V came to 1 base and at J to 3 bases, leaving 2 bases not matched to a gene. The length of the CDR3 is 15 residues. The V gene's germline CDR1 is MDHEN and CDR2 SYDVKM. The CDR3, as DNA: TGTGCCAGCAGTTTATCAGGGGGAGACACCGGGGAGCTGTTTTTT. Translation: CASSLSGGDTGELFF.

This clonotype was observed at least ten times. The chain combines TRBV12-3 or TRBV12-4 with TRBJ2-2; 11 bases are shared with TRBD2. The CDR3 has 15 amino acids. J was trimmed by 7 bases and V by 6 bases; bases with no gene match: 7. Here the CDR3 DNA reads TGTGCCAGCAGAGCCGGGACTAGCGGACACGGGGAGCTGTTTTTT. Protein sequence: CASRAGTSGHGELFF.

In its sample, this clonotype was seen a few times. The chain employs TRBV12-3 or TRBV12-4 and TRBJ2-1; 12 nucleotides line up with TRBD2. The CDR3 is 16 amino acids. V dropped 2 bases and J dropped 9; count of bases not matched to a gene: 8. CDR3 protein: CASSLSLAGGQIEQFF. The CDR3 nucleotides are TGTGCCAGCAGTTTAAGTCTAGCGGGAGGGCAGATTGAGCAGTTCTTC.

Ten or more counts support this clonotype. The chain employs TRBV7-2 and TRBJ2-7; D remains ambiguous. Germline CDR1 SGHTA, CDR2 FQGNSA. CDR3 size: 14 residues. V lost 2 bases to trimming and J lost 0 bases, with 8 bases between them. The CDR3 reads CASSLPGSSYEQYF. DNA of the CDR3: TGTGCCAGCAGCTTACCGGGCAGCTCCTACGAGCAGTACTTC. Full variable domain (missing parts from reference TRBV7-2 and TRBJ2-7): GAGVSQSPSNKVTEKGKDVELRCDPISGHTALYWYRQSLGQGLEFLIYFQGNSAPDKSGLPSDRFSAERTGGSVSTLTIQRTQQEDSAVYLCASSLPGSSYEQYFGPGTRLTVT.

Many counts were recorded for this clonotype. The chain links TRBV6-2 or TRBV6-3 to TRBJ2-1, with 7 positions matching TRBD2. Losses at the gene ends were 2 bases for V and 4 bases for J; bases not matched to a gene: 2. CDR1 and CDR2 from the germline V gene are MNHEY and SVGEGT. CDR3 length equals 14 residues. CDR3 residues: CASSYGGGYNEQFF. CDR3 nucleotide sequence: TGTGCCAGCAGTTACGGGGGGGGATACAATGAGCAGTTCTTC.

Ten or more counts support this clonotype. The rearrangement joins TRBV6-5 to TRBJ2-7, with unresolved D. The CDR3 has 13 amino acids. Per germline, CDR1 MNHEY and CDR2 SVGAGI. V was shortened by 0 bases and J by 3 bases, with 6 bases between the two germline ends. CDR3 sequence reads: CASSYSPNYEQYF. CDR3 coding DNA: TGTGCCAGCAGTTACTCTCCAAACTACGAGCAGTACTTC.

This clonotype occurred many times. V is TRBV14 and J is TRBJ2-3; unclear D gene. The CDR3 is 13 amino acids. V was pared by 0 bases and J by 4 bases, with 5 bases between. CDR1 is SGHDN and CDR2 is FVKESK in the germline V gene. DNA for the CDR3: TGTGCCAGCAGCCAAGATCCGCCAGATACGCAGTATTTT. Translating it yields CASSQDPPDTQYF.

There are a few counts of this clonotype. The CDR3 DNA reads as TGCAGCGTTGAAGAACAGACCGACTATGGCTACACCTTC. It is translated as CSVEEQTDYGYTF. The J gene is TRBJ1-2, the V gene TRBV29-1; D remains ambiguous. This CDR3 spans 13 amino acids. Trimming took off 0 bases at V and 3 bases at J, with 8 bases between the two ends. Germline V gene sequence: CDR1 SQVTM, CDR2 ANQGSEA.

As concerns this clonotype: This may arise from a read error, as a much more abundant clone is one base away. No conserved phenylalanine or tryptophan is present at the end of the CDR3, so a read error is the likely explanation. V and J are TRBV12-3 or TRBV12-4 and TRBJ2-1; 10 nucleotides align to TRBD1. V lost 6 bases, J lost 4 bases, and 6 bases stayed unmatched. The CDR3 loop spans 15 amino acids. The CDR3 sequence is CASRRPGQGYNEQFL. DNA of the CDR3: TGTGCCAGCAGGCGACCGGGACAGGGGTACAATGAGCAGTTCCTC.

In regard to this clonotype: The missing conserved phenylalanine or tryptophan at the end of this CDR3 makes a read error likely. It is unclear where the CDR3 begins or ends on the DNA, so no DNA is shown, and the CDR3 is as TCRdb lists it. The chain is built from TRBV6-1 and TRBJ2-1. Per germline, CDR1 MNHNS and CDR2 SASEGT. Including both end residues, the CDR3 is 13 amino acids long. The CDR3 here is CASSEQWYNEQSI.

This clonotype has just a few counts. The chain employs TRBV3-1 and TRBJ2-3; tentatively, D is TRBD2 (6 bases). The CDR3 has 15 residues. Per germline, CDR1 LGHDT and CDR2 YNNKEL (reference sequence). V was shortened by 1 base and J by 5 bases, with 13 bases between the two germline ends. The CDR3: CASSQGGRGGDTQYF. CDR3 coding DNA: TGTGCCAGCAGCCAAGGCGGTCGGGGAGGAGATACGCAGTATTTT.